This TCR beta chain came from a study of CD8 T cells in Susac syndrome. TEMRA cells were FACS-enriched, with CD8+ and CD4+ T cells isolated negatively. The V gene end was trimmed by 3 bases and the J gene end by 7 bases; junction bases not matched to a gene: 10. The CDR3 has 15 amino acids. Germline CDR1 reads SGDLS; CDR2 reads YYNGEE. Random hexamers served to reverse transcribe about 0.5 to 1 ug RNA. TCRdb used MiXCR to reprocess the immunoSEQ multiplex PCR reads, holding one entry per CDR3 protein. The table includes hundreds of thousands of distinct CDR3 sequences, roughly nine tenths detected once.

The chain has TRBV9 and TRBJ2-1; TRBD2 matches 7 bases. This clonotype was obtained from a human donor with multiple sclerosis. Input material: CD8+ T cells from PBMCs. CDR3 in DNA: TGTGCCAGCAGCGGCCGCGCGGGAGTAGGGAATGAGCAGTTCTTC. The encoded protein is CASSGRAGVGNEQFF.